One and the same sample provided the 17 T cell receptor beta chains below, sequenced in a study of control samples from healthy donors and cancer patients. Repertoires were generated with immunoSEQ multiplex PCR, while TCRdb's copy carries only in-frame clones and drops some. The table shows 78,000 or so clones, with approximately 80% occurring only once. Sequenced input: blood. The receptors were gathered from a man in his fifties in good health.

This clone was picked up one time. The chain recombines TRBV28 with TRBJ1-5; no firm D call. The CDR3 is 13 residues long. Germline V gene sequence: CDR1 MDHEN, CDR2 SYDVKM. Trimming cost V 6 bases and J 7 bases, with 13 bases left between them. CDR3 region: CASRPQPGQPQHF. CDR3 nucleotides: TGTGCCAGCAGGCCCCAGCCCGGGCAGCCCCAGCATTTT.

The chain carries TRBV27 and TRBJ2-3, with D perhaps matching TRBD2 (6 bases). Germline V gene lookup returns CDR1 MNHEY and CDR2 SMNVEV (reference sequence). The CDR3 has 15 amino acids. The V gene lost 0 bases and the J gene lost 5 bases, with 12 bases spanning the gap. The CDR3 is CASSLSSGVGDTQYF. Here the CDR3 DNA reads TGTGCCAGCAGTTTATCGTCGGGAGTGGGAGATACGCAGTATTTT.

The V gene is TRBV10-3, the J gene TRBJ2-1; 8 bases are shared with TRBD1. Germline assignment: CDR1 ENHRY and CDR2 SYGVKD. Unmatched junction bases numbered 10, after V lost 10 bases and J lost 5 bases. CDR3 size: 14 residues. The CDR3 spells CATGRTGWDNEQFF. The CDR3 DNA sequence: TGTGCCACCGGAAGGACAGGGTGGGACAATGAGCAGTTCTTC.

The chain couples TRBV5-4 to TRBJ2-5; possible D gene TRBD2, 6 bases. Trimming pared 0 bases from V and 4 bases from J, leaving 16 bases between. This CDR3 has 16 residues. Germline V gene lookup returns CDR1 SGHNT and CDR2 YYREEE (reference sequence). The CDR3 coding sequence is TGTGCCAGCAGCTTGGCTTTTCAGCCCGGGGGAGAGACCCAGTACTTC. Amino acids: CASSLAFQPGGETQYF.

The V and J genes are TRBV6-2 or TRBV6-3 and TRBJ2-7; D possibly corresponds to TRBD1 (5 bases). Trimming left V 2 bases short and J 2 bases short, with 13 bases between. The CDR3 consists of 15 residues. In germline, CDR1 is MNHEY, CDR2 SVGEGT. CDR3 region: CASSYLMAGTYEQYF. In nucleotides, the CDR3 is TGTGCCAGCAGTTACCTAATGGCAGGGACCTACGAGCAGTACTTC.

The rearrangement uses TRBV5-4 and TRBJ2-1; 7 positions agree with TRBD1. V dropped 2 bases and J dropped 5; count of bases not matched to a gene: 1. The CDR3 has 13 residues. Germline CDR1 is SGHNT and CDR2 is YYREEE (reference sequence). The DNA of the CDR3 is TGTGCCAGCAGCTTTACAGGGGACAATGAGCAGTTCTTC. This sequence encodes CASSFTGDNEQFF.

This clone was seen a single time. This chain uses TRBV30 with TRBJ2-3; 8 bases line up with TRBD2. The CDR3 runs 14 residues. The germline CDR1 and CDR2 sequences are GTSNPN and SVGIG (reference sequence). V dropped 2 bases and J dropped 6; count of bases not matched to a gene: 7. The CDR3 is CAWSQSGGADTQYF. CDR3 coding DNA: TGTGCCTGGAGTCAGTCGGGAGGGGCCGATACGCAGTATTTT.

CDR3 loop: CASSLYSGSNQPQHF. The CDR3 DNA sequence: TGTGCCAGCAGCCTATACTCAGGTAGCAATCAGCCCCAGCATTTT. V and J are TRBV7-2 and TRBJ1-5; D unclear. CDR1 is SGHTA, CDR2 FQGNSA, per germline. V was clipped by 5 bases and J by 0 bases, with 11 bases between them. CDR3 length: 15 residues.

The rearrangement joins TRBV11-2 to TRBJ1-5; D gene unclear. V was clipped by 1 base and J by 3 bases, with 7 bases between them. The CDR3 is made up of 14 amino acids. Germline values: CDR1 SGHAT, CDR2 FQNNGV. CDR3 amino acids: CASSLGPLNQPQHF. Written as DNA, the CDR3 is TGTGCCAGCAGCTTAGGGCCACTCAATCAGCCCCAGCATTTT.

The chain combines TRBV18 with TRBJ2-2, with 7 positions matching TRBD2. The germline CDR1 and CDR2 sequences are KGHSH and LQKENI. The ends lost 3 bases at V and 0 bases at J; junction bases unmatched: 10. The CDR3 has 18 residues. CDR3 bases: TGTGCCAGCTCACCCCGACTAGCATCCTATGCGAACACCGGGGAGCTGTTTTTT. Encoded protein: CASSPRLASYANTGELFF.

The rearrangement joins TRBV5-6 to TRBJ1-6; D not certain. This CDR3 region has 14 residues. Germline V lookup: CDR1 SGHDT, CDR2 YYEEEE. Trimming left V 0 bases short and J 6 bases short, with 7 bases between. This CDR3 reads CASSLGDPNSPLHF. The CDR3 coding sequence is TGTGCCAGCAGCTTGGGAGACCCTAATTCACCCCTCCACTTT.

This clone has a handful of counts. The rearrangement joins TRBV11-3 to TRBJ2-3, with 11 bases that match TRBD2. This CDR3 contains 16 residues. The V gene end was trimmed by 5 bases and the J gene end by 3 bases; junction bases not matched to a gene: 7. CDR1 is SGHNT and CDR2 is YENEEA in the germline V gene. The CDR3 DNA sequence: TGTGCCAGCAGCAAAACTAGCGGGAGTATAACAGATACGCAGTATTTT. Its translation: CASSKTSGSITDTQYF. The whole variable domain, remainder taken from reference TRBV11-3 and TRBJ2-3, is EAGVVQSPRYKIIEKKQPVAFWCNPISGHNTLYWYLQNLGQGPELLIRYENEEAVDDSQLPKDRFSAERLKGVDSTLKIQPAELGDSAVYLCASSKTSGSITDTQYFGPGTRLTVL.

V is TRBV11-1 and J is TRBJ2-7; D uncertain. Germline lookup yields CDR1 SGHAT and CDR2 FQDESV (reference sequence). The CDR3 consists of 15 residues. Trimming left V 1 base short and J 0 bases short, with 10 bases between. The CDR3 is CASSLEVLSSYEQYF. CDR3 bases: TGTGCCAGCAGCTTAGAGGTCTTGAGCTCCTACGAGCAGTACTTC.

The J gene is TRBJ1-4, the V gene TRBV19; no definite D call. Germline V lookup: CDR1 LNHDA, CDR2 SQIVND (reference sequence). Trimming removed 6 bases at V and 5 bases at J, with 16 bases between. This CDR3 is built from 15 residues. DNA for the CDR3: TGTGCCAGTAGGGAAAGGGCCAAGACAAATGAAAAACTGTTTTTT. The encoded protein is CASRERAKTNEKLFF.

V is TRBV28 and J is TRBJ2-5, with D uncertain. The V end lost 6 bases, the J end lost 0 bases, and 5 bases lay between the germline ends. The CDR3 consists of 12 residues. Germline V gene sequence: CDR1 MDHEN, CDR2 SYDVKM. CDR3 sequence: CASSSYQETQYF. The CDR3 DNA reads TGTGCCAGCAGCTCGTACCAAGAGACCCAGTACTTC.

The rearrangement links TRBV30 to TRBJ1-2, with TRBD1 matching over 10 bases. CDR1 is GTSNPN, CDR2 SVGIG, per germline (reference sequence). After removal of 1 base from V and 8 bases from J, the junction contained 4 bases not matched to a gene. This CDR3 comprises 13 residues. In DNA form, the CDR3 reads TGTGCCTGGAGTGCCGGGACAGGGGACGGCTACACCTTC. This translates into CAWSAGTGDGYTF.

The V call is TRBV27, the J call TRBJ2-5, with 7 nucleotides matching TRBD1. With 10 bases clipped from V and 4 bases from J, the junction kept 12 bases outside the gene matches. Germline assignment: CDR1 MNHEY and CDR2 SMNVEV (reference sequence). There are 14 residues in the CDR3. The CDR3 protein is CATSRGGWRETQYF. CDR3 coding DNA: TGTGCCACCTCACGAGGGGGCTGGCGAGAGACCCAGTACTTC.